The TCR beta chain under discussion was sequenced for a study of blood T cell repertoires in COVID-19 (dated by TCRdb to the early 2020s). As for the study more broadly: The collaborator samples originated in the United States, Italy and Spain and spanned the acute and convalescent phases of COVID-19. The material from the prospective study consisted of cDNA or gDNA derived from T cells, B-cell-depleted T cells, or PBMCs. Deeply sampled blood TCRbeta repertoires from subjects exposed to, actively infected with, or recovered from COVID-19 were included in the dataset. The repertoires were made available in a free public database intended to serve as a resource for research on the immune response to SARS-CoV-2. The samples were drawn from the first 160 participants of the ongoing ImmuneRACE study and from 950 to 1,500 subjects provided by 6 global collaborators. Sample metadata almost always included a de-identified subject ID, COVID-19 status, age in years and sex. Where available, HLA class I and class II types were obtained from metadata supplied by the sample provider rather than from assay-based typing.

TCRbeta CDR3 regions were amplified from genomic DNA by means of the immunoSEQ Assay, a bias-controlled multiplex PCR. Concerning the study's data processing: The number of nucleated cells in each sample was estimated from the amplification of reference gene primers within the assay. To quantify the absolute abundance of each unique TCRbeta CDR3 rearrangement, sequence reads were collapsed and filtered. For each sample, productive Simpson clonality was calculated by taking the square root of Simpson's diversity index across productive rearrangements. The source is immuneACCESS, and TCRdb retained only in-frame sequences with V and J called. Part of the clones is not carried over; for the studies checked, unresolved V genes explain less than half of this, and the remainder is unexplained. The V and J calls and clone size were taken over from that table, and D and trimming were inferred from the DNA. For this sample the table gives about 120,000 clones, of which around three quarters were detected only once. The top ten hold 30% to 45% of the sample.

On this clone: Its antigen is unknown. An end of the junction does not agree with germline; a read error may underlie this.

The CDR3 holds 14 amino acids from the cysteine to the phenylalanine. Left in the record is the CDR3 DNA by itself, 42 bases read in frame from the first base. In the germline V gene (reference sequence), CDR1 corresponds to SEHNR and CDR2 to FQNEAQ. Collaborating institutions collected whole blood in K2EDTA tubes following their own protocols. For TCRbeta analysis, collaborator samples were shipped as frozen whole blood, as isolated PBMCs, or as DNA extracted from either sample type. The full study reports these points: How much clinical and demographic metadata was included differed by source and by participant, and the metadata was provided uncurated.

The TCR originated in a man aged 40-49 years with active or convalescent COVID-19. Sequencing was carried out using peripheral blood. The sequence joins TRBV7-9 to TRBJ1-1, with a tentative D gene TRBD1 over 6 matching bases. At the DNA level, the sequence is TGTGCCAGCAGCCTAGCCAGGGGCGTCACTGAAGCTTTCTTT. The encoded protein is CASSLARGVTEAFF.